These 18 T cell receptor beta chains share one sample of origin, sequenced in a study of blood T cells in healthy people across ages. A second about 7 to 11 cycle PCR used barcoded and J-beta primers. TCRdb independently ran MiXCR on the 5' RACE reads; one entry per CDR3 protein. The sample holds over 950,000 distinct CDR3 sequences, just over 50% seen once. The source material was blood. The receptors come from a woman in her sixties or seventies in good health.

The genes are TRBV28 and TRBJ2-7, with D possibly being TRBD1 or TRBD2 (6 bases each). The CDR3 totals 14 residues. Between the trimmed V and J ends, which lost 7 bases and 3 bases, there was a span of 16 bases. Germline CDR1 and CDR2: MDHEN and SYDVKM. The CDR3, as DNA: TGTGCCAGCACCTTAGCCGGGGGCGGCTACGAGCAGTACTTC. This gives the protein CASTLAGGGYEQYF. The full variable domain, its missing parts supplied by reference TRBV28 and TRBJ2-7, is DVKVTQSSRYLVKRTGEKVFLECVQDMDHENMFWYRQDPGLGLRLIYFSYDVKMKEKGDIPEGYSVSREKKERFSLILESASTNQTSMYLCASTLAGGGYEQYFGPGTRLTVT.

The chain recombines TRBV13 with TRBJ2-2, with 10 positions matching TRBD2. This CDR3 has 17 residues. V lost 4 bases and J lost 5; bases outside the gene matches: 10. CDR1 and CDR2 (germline): PRHDT, FYEKMQ (reference sequence). CDR3 region: CASSSSLAGVRTGELFF. CDR3 nucleotides: TGTGCCAGCAGCTCCTCTCTAGCGGGAGTCCGGACCGGGGAGCTGTTTTTT.

This clonotype was picked up a small number of times. The J gene is TRBJ1-5, the V gene TRBV6-6, with D unresolved. V gave up 2 bases and J gave up 1 base, with 6 bases separating them. CDR1 and CDR2 (germline): MNHNY, SVGAGI (reference sequence). This CDR3 is 14 amino acids long. The CDR3 is CASSYLSSNQPQHF. CDR3 bases: TGTGCCAGCAGTTACCTATCGAGCAATCAGCCCCAGCATTTT.

The rearrangement links TRBV12-3 or TRBV12-4 to TRBJ1-2, with D possibly being TRBD1 (6 bases). Trimming removed 1 base at V and 8 bases at J, with 14 bases between. The CDR3 is made up of 14 amino acids. The chain's CDR3 is CASSLELTGIGYTF. The CDR3 coding sequence is TGTGCCAGCAGTTTAGAGTTAACAGGGATAGGCTACACCTTC.

The chain links TRBV5-1 to TRBJ2-1; D not resolved. Germline CDR1 and CDR2: SGHRS and YFSETQ. The CDR3 loop spans 13 amino acids. Trimming shortened V by 4 bases and J by 8 bases, and 13 bases separated the two germline ends. The DNA for the CDR3 is TGCGCCAGCAGCGTGTATGCCTATGATGAGCAGTTCTTC. Protein product: CASSVYAYDEQFF.

This clonotype was seen only once. One end of the junction fails to match germline, which may point to a read error. DNA of the CDR3: TGTGCCGGCAGTTTACTGCGGACTAGCACAGATACGCAGTATTTT. This sequence encodes CAGSLLRTSTDTQYF. The genes are TRBV12-3 or TRBV12-4 and TRBJ2-3; a weak D match, TRBD2 (5 bases). This CDR3 has 15 amino acids.

The J gene is TRBJ2-1, the V gene TRBV4-2, with 8 bases that match TRBD2. Germline V gene sequence: CDR1 LGHNA, CDR2 YNFKEQ. V lost 4 bases to trimming and J lost 2 bases; unmatched junction nucleotides: 7. The CDR3 is 16 amino acids. CDR3 in DNA: TGTGCCAGCAGCCCGACTAGCGTTACACCCTACAATGAGCAGTTCTTC. Amino acids: CASSPTSVTPYNEQFF.

The CDR3 coding sequence is TGTGCCAGCATCGGGGACGAGCAGTACTTC. Protein product: CASIGDEQYF. The chain has TRBV28 and TRBJ2-7; D might be TRBD2 (5 bases). V was shortened by 7 bases and J by 5 bases, with 6 bases between the two germline ends. Germline-derived CDR1 and CDR2 are MDHEN and SYDVKM. This CDR3 is built from 10 residues.

This clonotype was recorded a few times. The chain joins TRBV20-1 to TRBJ2-1; tentatively, D is TRBD1 (6 bases). CDR3 length: 12 residues. The germline gives CDR1 DFQATT, CDR2 SNEGSKA (reference sequence). V was shortened by 5 bases and J by 9 bases, with 14 bases between the two germline ends. CDR3 residues: CSAQKDRPEQFF. CDR3 DNA sequence: TGCAGTGCTCAAAAAGACAGGCCTGAGCAGTTCTTC.

This sequence joins TRBV7-8 and TRBJ2-1, with 7 bases fitting TRBD2. The trim removed 5 bases at V and 5 bases at J, leaving 9 bases unmatched. This CDR3 spans 15 amino acids. Germline loops: CDR1 SGHVS, CDR2 FQNEAQ. CDR3 loop: CASSPPGRKNNEQFF. The CDR3, as DNA: TGTGCCAGCAGCCCCCCCGGGAGGAAAAACAATGAGCAGTTCTTC.

This sequence joins TRBV7-7 and TRBJ2-1; 9 bases agree with TRBD1. V was clipped by 4 bases and J by 13 bases; unmatched bases: 11. CDR3 length equals 14 residues. Germline lookup yields CDR1 SSHAT and CDR2 FNYEAQ (reference sequence). CDR3 sequence: CASSSDRGSETQFF. CDR3 in DNA: TGTGCCAGCAGCTCGGACAGGGGAAGTGAGACCCAGTTCTTC.

This clonotype was detected only once. The chain joins TRBV7-2 to TRBJ2-1; the match to TRBD2 covers 12 bases. CDR1 is SGHTA, CDR2 FQGNSA, per germline. The V segment lost 5 bases and the J segment 8 bases; nucleotides outside the gene matches: 7. The CDR3 is made up of 15 amino acids. The CDR3 spells CASSPTSGSFDEQFF. CDR3 coding DNA: TGTGCCAGCAGCCCGACTAGCGGGAGTTTCGATGAGCAGTTCTTC.

This clonotype was picked up a small number of times. This chain links TRBV20-1 with TRBJ1-5, with 7 bases identical to TRBD1. The J segment lost 0 bases and the V segment lost 6 bases, leaving 5 bases of the junction unmatched. Germline V gene sequence: CDR1 DFQATT, CDR2 SNEGSKA (reference sequence). CDR3 size: 14 residues. Here the CDR3 DNA reads TGCAGTGCAAGGGACAGCCATAGCAATCAGCCCCAGCATTTT. It yields the protein CSARDSHSNQPQHF.

This clonotype has a handful of counts. The V gene is TRBV6-1, the J gene TRBJ1-6; no clear D. In germline, CDR1 is MNHNS, CDR2 SASEGT. V gave up 3 bases and J gave up 8 bases, with 8 bases separating them. The CDR3 has 13 amino acids. CDR3: CASSDLRDSPLHF. The DNA for the CDR3 is TGTGCCAGCAGTGACCTGCGGGATTCACCCCTCCACTTT.

The chain is built from TRBV15 and TRBJ2-7; D not resolved. Germline V CDR1 and CDR2: LNHNV, YYDKDF (reference sequence). This CDR3 has 13 residues. V lost 5 bases, J lost 1 base, and 9 bases lay in between. CDR3 residues: CATSALDSYEQYF. The CDR3 nucleotides are TGTGCCACCAGCGCTTTAGATTCCTACGAGCAGTACTTC.

The gene calls are TRBV20-1 and TRBJ2-3; maybe TRBD2 (5 bases). CDR1 is DFQATT, CDR2 SNEGSKA, per germline (reference sequence). Trimming removed 1 base at V and 2 bases at J, with 16 bases between. The CDR3 has 16 amino acids. Written as DNA, the CDR3 is TGCAGTGCTAGAGCACATACGCGGGCGGTCACAGATACGCAGTATTTT. This encodes CSARAHTRAVTDTQYF.

This clonotype has just a few counts. The V and J genes are TRBV21-1 and TRBJ1-3. TRBV21-1 is an annotated pseudogene. The length of the CDR3 is 17 residues. The CDR3 DNA is TGTGCCAGCAGCATCGACGGCCGGGTCTCTGGAGGAAACACCATATATTTT. As protein: CASSIDGRVSGGNTIYF.

This sequence joins TRBV3-1 and TRBJ2-1; 7 bases agree with TRBD1. The CDR3 contains 14 residues. Losses at the gene ends were 4 bases for V and 10 bases for J; bases not matched to a gene: 10. CDR1 LGHDT and CDR2 YNNKEL come from the germline V gene (reference sequence). In nucleotides, the CDR3 is TGTGCCAGCAGCCGGTCGGACAGGTCGAGGGAGCAGTTCTTC. Translated, it gives CASSRSDRSREQFF.